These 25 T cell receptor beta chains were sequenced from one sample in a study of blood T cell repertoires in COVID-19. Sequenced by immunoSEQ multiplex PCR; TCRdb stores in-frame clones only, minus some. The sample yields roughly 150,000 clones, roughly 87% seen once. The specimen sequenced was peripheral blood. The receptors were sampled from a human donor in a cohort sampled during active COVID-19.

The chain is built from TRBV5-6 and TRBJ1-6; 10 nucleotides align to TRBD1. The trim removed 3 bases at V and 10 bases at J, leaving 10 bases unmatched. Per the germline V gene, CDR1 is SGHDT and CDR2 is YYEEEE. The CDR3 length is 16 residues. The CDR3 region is CASSYKYRDRGSPLHF. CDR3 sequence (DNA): TGTGCCAGCAGCTACAAATACCGGGACAGGGGATCACCCCTCCACTTT.

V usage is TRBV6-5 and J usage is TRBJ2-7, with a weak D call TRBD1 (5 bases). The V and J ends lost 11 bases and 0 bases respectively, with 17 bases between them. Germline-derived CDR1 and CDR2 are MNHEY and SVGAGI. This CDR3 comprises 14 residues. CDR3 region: CASLPRQGSYEQYF. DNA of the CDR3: TGTGCCTCCCTTCCCCGGCAGGGCTCCTACGAGCAGTACTTC.

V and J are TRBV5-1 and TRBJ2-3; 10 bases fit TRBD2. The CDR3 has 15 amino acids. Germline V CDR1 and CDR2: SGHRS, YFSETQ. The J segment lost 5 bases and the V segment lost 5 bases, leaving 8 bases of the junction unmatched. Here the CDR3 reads CASSGLAGGRDTQYF. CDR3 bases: TGCGCCAGCAGTGGATTAGCGGGAGGAAGAGATACGCAGTATTTT.

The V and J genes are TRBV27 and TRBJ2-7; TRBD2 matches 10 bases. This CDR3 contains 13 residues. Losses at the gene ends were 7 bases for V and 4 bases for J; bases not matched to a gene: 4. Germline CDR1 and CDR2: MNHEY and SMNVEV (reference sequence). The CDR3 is CASTIAGGYEQYF. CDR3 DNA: TGTGCCAGCACTATAGCGGGAGGATACGAGCAGTACTTC.

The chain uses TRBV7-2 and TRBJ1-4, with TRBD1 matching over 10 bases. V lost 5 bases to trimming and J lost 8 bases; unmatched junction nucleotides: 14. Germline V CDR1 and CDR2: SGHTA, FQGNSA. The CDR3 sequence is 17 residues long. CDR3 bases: TGTGCCAGCAGCCTAAGTGATTTCCGGGACAGGGGCGAAAAACTGTTTTTT. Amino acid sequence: CASSLSDFRDRGEKLFF. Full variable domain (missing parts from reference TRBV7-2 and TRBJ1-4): GAGVSQSPSNKVTEKGKDVELRCDPISGHTALYWYRQSLGQGLEFLIYFQGNSAPDKSGLPSDRFSAERTGGSVSTLTIQRTQQEDSAVYLCASSLSDFRDRGEKLFFGSGTQLSVL.

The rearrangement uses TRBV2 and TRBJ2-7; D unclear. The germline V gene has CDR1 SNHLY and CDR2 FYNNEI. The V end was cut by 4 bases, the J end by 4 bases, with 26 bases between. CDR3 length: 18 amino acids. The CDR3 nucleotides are TGTGCCAGCAGTGCTTCGAGCGTAATTTTTCGCCCAACATACGAGCAGTACTTC. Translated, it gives CASSASSVIFRPTYEQYF.

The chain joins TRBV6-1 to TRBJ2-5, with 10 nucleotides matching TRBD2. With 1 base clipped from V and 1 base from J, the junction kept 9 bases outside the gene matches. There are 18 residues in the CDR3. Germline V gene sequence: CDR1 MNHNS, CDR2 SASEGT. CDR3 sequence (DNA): TGTGCCAGCAGTGAAGTAGGAGCGGCTAGCGGGAGCCAAGAGACCCAGTACTTC. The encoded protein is CASSEVGAASGSQETQYF.

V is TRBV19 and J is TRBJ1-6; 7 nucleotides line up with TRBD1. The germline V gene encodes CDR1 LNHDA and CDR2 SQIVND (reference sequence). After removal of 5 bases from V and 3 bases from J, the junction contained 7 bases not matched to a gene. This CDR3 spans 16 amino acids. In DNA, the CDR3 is TGTGCCAGTAGTCCTGACAGGGTGAACTATAATTCACCCCTCCACTTT. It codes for CASSPDRVNYNSPLHF.

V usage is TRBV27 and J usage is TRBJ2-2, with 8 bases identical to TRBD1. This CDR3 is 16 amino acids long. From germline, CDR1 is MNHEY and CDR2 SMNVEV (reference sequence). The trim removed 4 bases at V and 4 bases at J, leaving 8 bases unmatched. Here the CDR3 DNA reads TGTGCCAGCAGTTCCCTCAGGGGGCGGGTCACCGGGGAGCTGTTTTTT. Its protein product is CASSSLRGRVTGELFF.

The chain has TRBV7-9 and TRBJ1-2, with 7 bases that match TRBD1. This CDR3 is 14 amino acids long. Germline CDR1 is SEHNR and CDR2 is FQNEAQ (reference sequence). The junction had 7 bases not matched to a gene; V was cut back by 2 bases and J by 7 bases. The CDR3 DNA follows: TGTGCCAGCAGCTTACCGGACAGGTGGGGTGGCTACACCTTC. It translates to CASSLPDRWGGYTF.

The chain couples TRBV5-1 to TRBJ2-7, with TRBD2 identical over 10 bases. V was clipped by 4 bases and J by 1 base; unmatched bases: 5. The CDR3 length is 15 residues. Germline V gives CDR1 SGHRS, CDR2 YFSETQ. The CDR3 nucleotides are TGCGCCAGCAGCATCGGGACTAGCGTTTCCTACGAGCAGTACTTC. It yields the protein CASSIGTSVSYEQYF.

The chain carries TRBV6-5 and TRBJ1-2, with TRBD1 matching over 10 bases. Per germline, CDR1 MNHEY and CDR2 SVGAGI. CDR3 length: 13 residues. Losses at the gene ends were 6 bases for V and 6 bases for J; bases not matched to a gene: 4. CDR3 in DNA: TGTGCCAGCAGACGACAGGGGGCTGATGGCTACACCTTC. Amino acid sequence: CASRRQGADGYTF.

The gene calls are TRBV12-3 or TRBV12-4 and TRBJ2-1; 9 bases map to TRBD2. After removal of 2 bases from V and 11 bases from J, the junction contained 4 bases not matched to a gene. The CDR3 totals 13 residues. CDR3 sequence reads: CASSLSLAGQQFF. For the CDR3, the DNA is TGTGCCAGCAGTTTAAGTCTAGCGGGGCAGCAGTTCTTC.

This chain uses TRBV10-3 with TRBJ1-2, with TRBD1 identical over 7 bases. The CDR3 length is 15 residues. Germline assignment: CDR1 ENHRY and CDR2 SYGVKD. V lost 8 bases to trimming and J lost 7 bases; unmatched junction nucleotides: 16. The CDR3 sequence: CAISVGQVPGGGYTF. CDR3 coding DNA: TGTGCCATCTCAGTTGGACAGGTACCCGGTGGTGGCTACACCTTC.

CDR3 DNA sequence: TGTGCCAGCAGTTTCTTTGGGGGGAGTGGCTACACCTTC. Its translation is CASSFFGGSGYTF. V is TRBV27 and J is TRBJ1-2; perhaps TRBD1 as D (5 bases). The CDR3 totals 13 residues. Germline V gives CDR1 MNHEY, CDR2 SMNVEV (reference sequence). V was shortened by 3 bases and J by 7 bases, with 12 bases between the two germline ends.

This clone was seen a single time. The DNA of the CDR3 is TGCGCCAGCAGCTTTAGCGCCGGGACAGGGCGATCACCCCTCCACTTT. Translated, it gives CASSFSAGTGRSPLHF. The rearrangement uses TRBV5-1 and TRBJ1-6; 9 bases map to TRBD1. This CDR3 comprises 16 residues. Trimming removed 2 bases from V and 10 bases from J; junction bases left unmatched: 10. Germline V CDR1 and CDR2: SGHRS, YFSETQ.

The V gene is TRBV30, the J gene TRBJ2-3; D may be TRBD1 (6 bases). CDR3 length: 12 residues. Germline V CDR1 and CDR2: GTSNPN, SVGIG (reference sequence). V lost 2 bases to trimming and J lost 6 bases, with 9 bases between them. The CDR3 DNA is TGTGCCTGGAGTCTACAGGGTGATACGCAGTATTTT. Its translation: CAWSLQGDTQYF.

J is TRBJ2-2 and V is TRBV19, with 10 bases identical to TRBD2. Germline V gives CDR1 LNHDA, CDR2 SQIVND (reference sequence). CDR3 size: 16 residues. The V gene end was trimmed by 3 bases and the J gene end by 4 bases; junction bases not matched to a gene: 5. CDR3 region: CASSMWASGSTGELFF. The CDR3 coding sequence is TGTGCCAGTAGTATGTGGGCTAGCGGGAGCACCGGGGAGCTGTTTTTT.

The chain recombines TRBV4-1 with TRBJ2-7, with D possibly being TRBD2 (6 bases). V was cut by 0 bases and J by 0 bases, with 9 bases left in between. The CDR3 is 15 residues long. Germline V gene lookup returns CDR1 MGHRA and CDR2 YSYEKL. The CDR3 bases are TGCGCCAGCAGCCAAGAGAGCGGGTACTCCTACGAGCAGTACTTC. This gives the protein CASSQESGYSYEQYF.

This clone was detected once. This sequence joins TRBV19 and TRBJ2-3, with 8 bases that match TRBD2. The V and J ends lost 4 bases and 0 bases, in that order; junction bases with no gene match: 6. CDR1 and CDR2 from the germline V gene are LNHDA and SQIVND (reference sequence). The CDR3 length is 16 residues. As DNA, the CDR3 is TGTGCCAGTAGTAGTAGCGGGGCTATTAGCACAGATACGCAGTATTTT. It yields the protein CASSSSGAISTDTQYF.

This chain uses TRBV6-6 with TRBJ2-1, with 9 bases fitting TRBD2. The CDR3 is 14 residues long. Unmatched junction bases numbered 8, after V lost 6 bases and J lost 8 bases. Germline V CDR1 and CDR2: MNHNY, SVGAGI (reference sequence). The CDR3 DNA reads TGTGCCAGCAGGAGGGCGGGAGGGCCGGATGAGCAGTTCTTC. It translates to CASRRAGGPDEQFF.

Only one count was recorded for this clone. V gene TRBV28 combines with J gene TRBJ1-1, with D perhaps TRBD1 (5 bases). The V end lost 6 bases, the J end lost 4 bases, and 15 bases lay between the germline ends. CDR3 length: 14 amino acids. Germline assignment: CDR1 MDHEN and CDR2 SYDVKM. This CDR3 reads CASRQWGGGTEAFF. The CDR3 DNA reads TGTGCCAGCAGACAATGGGGGGGTGGCACTGAAGCTTTCTTT.

The CDR3 sequence is CASSVGRELGYEQYF. CDR3 DNA: TGTGCCAGCAGCGTAGGGCGGGAGCTAGGCTACGAGCAGTACTTC. The chain joins TRBV9 to TRBJ2-7, with 7 bases fitting TRBD2. The CDR3 consists of 15 residues. The V and J ends lost 0 bases and 3 bases, in that order; junction bases with no gene match: 6. CDR1 SGDLS and CDR2 YYNGEE come from the germline V gene.

The DNA of the CDR3 is TGTGCCAGCAGCTCATCGGGACTAGCGGGTTCATACGAGCAGTACTTC. Translated: CASSSSGLAGSYEQYF. This chain uses TRBV7-2 with TRBJ2-7, with 12 positions matching TRBD2. The CDR3 spans 16 residues. V was pared by 4 bases and J by 4 bases, with 8 bases of the junction left unmatched. Germline-derived CDR1 and CDR2 are SGHTA and FQGNSA.

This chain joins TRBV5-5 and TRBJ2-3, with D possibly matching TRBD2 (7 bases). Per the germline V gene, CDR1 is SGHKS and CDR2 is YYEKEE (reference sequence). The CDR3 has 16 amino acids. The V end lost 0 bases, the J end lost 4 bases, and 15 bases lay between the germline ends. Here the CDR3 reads CASSLVPRGAADTQYF. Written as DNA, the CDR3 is TGTGCCAGCAGCTTGGTCCCTCGGGGGGCGGCAGATACGCAGTATTTT.